A selection of T cell receptor beta chains follows, all from one sample in a study of T cells in Graves' hyperthyroidism and ophthalmopathy. TCRdb redid the calling of the multiplex PCR reads with MiXCR, one entry per CDR3 protein. Found here are roughly 260,000 distinct CDR3 sequences, about 15% of them singletons; the top ten hold 10% to 15%. Source material: blood. The receptor source for this set is a woman between 35 and 50 years old with Graves' hyperthyroidism that later progressed to Graves' ophthalmopathy. Both conserved end residues are part of each CDR3. D genes are given only for firm matches. Expanded clones are given a class, and other clones once, few, many or no size at all.

V gene	J gene	clone size	D gene	CDR3 protein	CDR3 DNA
TRBV10-3	TRBJ2-7	many	TRBD1	CAIRDGQGVYEQYF	TGTGCCATCAGAGACGGACAGGGGGTCTACGAGCAGTACTTC
TRBV14	TRBJ1-4	many	NA	CASSQVGGVGKLFF	TGTGCCAGCAGCCAAGTTGGGGGTGTAGGAAAACTGTTTTTT
TRBV2	TRBJ1-6	once	NA	CASSKDPENSPLHF	TGTGCCAGCAGTAAAGACCCTGAAAATTCACCCCTCCACTTT
TRBV20-1	TRBJ2-1	few	NA	CSASPTIISYNEQFF	TGCAGTGCTAGCCCGACTATAATCTCCTACAATGAGCAGTTCTTC
TRBV14	TRBJ2-1	many	NA	CASSQAGVWADNEQFF	TGTGCCAGCAGCCAAGCGGGGGTCTGGGCCGACAATGAGCAGTTCTTC
TRBV7-9	TRBJ2-1	many	NA	CASSLETAEQFF	TGTGCCAGCAGCTTAGAAACAGCGGAGCAGTTCTTC
TRBV28	TRBJ1-2	many	TRBD1	CASMPGQGAGYGYTF	TGTGCCAGCATGCCTGGGCAGGGGGCAGGGTATGGCTACACCTTC
TRBV7-6	TRBJ2-7	many	TRBD2	CASSGFSAGDGEQYF	TGTGCCAGCAGCGGGTTTTCTGCGGGAGATGGCGAGCAGTACTTC
TRBV15	TRBJ1-1	many	NA	CATSRERRVRMNTEAFF	TGTGCCACCAGCAGAGAACGGAGGGTTAGGATGAACACTGAAGCTTTCTTT
TRBV5-1	TRBJ2-5	many	NA	CASSPGAGQETQYF	TGCGCCAGCAGCCCGGGAGCAGGACAAGAGACCCAGTACTTC
TRBV28	TRBJ2-1	few	TRBD2	CASSSSWDYLSTSNEQFF	TGTGCCAGCAGTTCGTCTTGGGACTACCTTAGTACTAGCAATGAGCAGTTCTTC
TRBV5-6	TRBJ2-4	many	TRBD2	CASSLGWREVLRFPAKNIQYF	TGTGCCAGCAGCTTGGGCTGGCGGGAGGTTCTTAGGTTTCCGGCCAAAAACATTCAGTACTTC
TRBV15	TRBJ1-1	NA	TRBD1	CATSKDRGPGTEAFF	TGTGCCACCAGCAAGGACAGGGGGCCTGGCACTGAAGCTTTCTTT
TRBV4-1	TRBJ2-7	few	TRBD2	CASSQQGLAGPYEQYF	TGCGCCAGCAGCCAACAGGGACTAGCGGGCCCCTACGAGCAGTACTTC
TRBV5-1	TRBJ2-2	many	TRBD1	CASSYRGVGELFF	TGCGCCAGCAGCTACAGGGGGGTCGGGGAGCTGTTTTTT
TRBV29-1	TRBJ2-4	NA	TRBD2	CSVLLAGVDRDIQYF	TGCAGCGTCCTCCTAGCGGGGGTCGATAGAGACATTCAGTACTTC
TRBV20-1	TRBJ1-2	NA	NA	CSARNSIRVSGYTF	TGCAGTGCTAGAAATTCGATCAGGGTTAGTGGCTACACCTTC
TRBV12-5	TRBJ2-7	many	NA	CASGLVQEGFNYEQYF	TGTGCTAGTGGTTTGGTCCAGGAGGGCTTTAACTACGAGCAGTACTTC
TRBV28	TRBJ1-1	many	NA	CASSASDTEAFF	TGTGCCAGCAGTGCCTCGGACACTGAAGCTTTCTTT
TRBV7-2	TRBJ2-2	many	NA	CASSLAGTGATGKLFF	TGTGCCAGCAGCTTAGCAGGGACGGGCGCGACGGGGAAGCTGTTTTTT
TRBV6-5	TRBJ2-5	NA	NA	CASSSDRGLLETQYF	TGTGCCAGCAGTTCAGACCGGGGTTTGTTGGAGACCCAGTACTTC
TRBV28	TRBJ2-3	NA	TRBD2	CASSYLAGGPDTQYF	TGTGCCAGCAGTTATCTAGCGGGAGGGCCAGATACGCAGTATTTT
TRBV2	TRBJ2-5	many	NA	CASSTMRRGGETQYF	TGTGCCAGCAGCACCATGAGGCGGGGCGGTGAGACCCAGTACTTC
TRBV12-3/TRBV12-4	TRBJ2-1	many	NA	CASSPDHISSYNEQFF	TGTGCCAGCAGTCCGGACCATATCAGCTCCTACAATGAGCAGTTCTTC
TRBV2	TRBJ1-1	many	NA	CAIQTPRSPEAFF	TGTGCCATCCAGACCCCGAGGTCTCCTGAAGCTTTCTTT
TRBV28	TRBJ1-4	many	NA	CASSSPRIGSNEKLFF	TGTGCCAGCAGTTCCCCCCGAATAGGTTCTAATGAAAAACTGTTTTTT
TRBV2	TRBJ2-7	NA	NA	CASSLRVAPDEQYF	TGTGCCAGCAGTCTTCGGGTGGCCCCGGACGAGCAGTACTTC
TRBV7-8	TRBJ1-6	many	NA	CASSYGRMAQESPLHF	TGTGCCAGCAGCTACGGACGAATGGCTCAGGAGTCACCCCTCCACTTT
TRBV11-2	TRBJ2-7	many	TRBD1	CASSPIWDRGKSSYEQYF	TGTGCCAGCAGCCCTATCTGGGACAGGGGGAAAAGCTCCTACGAGCAGTACTTC
TRBV12-3/TRBV12-4	TRBJ1-5	many	NA	CASTSGAGLGQPQHF	TGTGCCAGCACTTCGGGAGCTGGGCTTGGACAGCCCCAGCATTTT
TRBV29-1	TRBJ1-4	many	NA	CSVEVRYRAINEKLFF	TGCAGCGTTGAAGTCCGTTACAGGGCCATTAATGAAAAACTGTTTTTT
TRBV14	TRBJ2-7	NA	TRBD1	CASNQGTGAYEQYF	TGTGCCAGCAACCAAGGGACAGGGGCCTACGAGCAGTACTTC
TRBV25-1	TRBJ2-7	NA	TRBD2	CATQVAGGAYEQYF	TGTGCCACTCAAGTTGCGGGAGGAGCCTACGAGCAGTACTTC
TRBV12-3/TRBV12-4	TRBJ1-4	NA	NA	CASRFRATNEKLFF	TGTGCCAGCAGGTTCAGGGCAACTAATGAAAAACTGTTTTTT
TRBV10-3	TRBJ2-7	many	TRBD2	CAISIGLAGAYEQYF	TGTGCCATCAGTATAGGACTAGCGGGAGCCTACGAGCAGTACTTC
TRBV10-2	TRBJ1-6	many	NA	CASSAKPGHSTWNSPLHF	TGCGCCAGCAGTGCGAAACCGGGACACAGTACCTGGAATTCACCCCTCCACTTT
TRBV18	TRBJ1-4	many	NA	CASSPQGGSNEKLFF	TGTGCCAGCTCACCGCAAGGGGGGTCTAATGAAAAACTGTTTTTT
TRBV2	TRBJ1-5	NA	TRBD1	CASSDRDNQPQHF	TGTGCCAGCAGCGACAGGGACAATCAGCCCCAGCATTTT
TRBV5-1	TRBJ2-5	many	NA	CASSLVGGGSEETQYF	TGCGCCAGCAGCTTGGTAGGGGGAGGATCAGAAGAGACCCAGTACTTC
TRBV5-1	TRBJ2-5	NA	NA	CASSWGSQETQYF	TGCGCCAGCAGCTGGGGTAGCCAGGAGACCCAGTACTTC
TRBV7-9	TRBJ2-2	many	NA	CASRPSGTGELFF	TGTGCCAGCAGACCAAGCGGGACCGGGGAGCTGTTTTTT
TRBV7-6	TRBJ1-1	many	NA	CASSLFMGTEAFF	TGTGCCAGCAGCTTATTTATGGGCACTGAAGCTTTCTTT